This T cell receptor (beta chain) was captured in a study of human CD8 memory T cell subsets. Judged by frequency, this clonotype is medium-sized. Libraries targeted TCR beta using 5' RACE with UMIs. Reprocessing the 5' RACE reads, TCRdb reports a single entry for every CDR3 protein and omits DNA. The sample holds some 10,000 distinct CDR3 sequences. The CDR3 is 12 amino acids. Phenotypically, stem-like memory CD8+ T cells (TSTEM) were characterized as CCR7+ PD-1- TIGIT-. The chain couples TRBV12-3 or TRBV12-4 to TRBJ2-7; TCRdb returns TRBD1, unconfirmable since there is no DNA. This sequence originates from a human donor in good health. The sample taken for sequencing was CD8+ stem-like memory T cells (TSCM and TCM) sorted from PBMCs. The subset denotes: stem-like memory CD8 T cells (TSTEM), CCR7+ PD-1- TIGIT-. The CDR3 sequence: CASSFQGYEQYF.